The 13 T cell receptor beta chains below come from one sample, sequenced in a study of shared clonotypes between healthy human individuals. The repertoire was sequenced with immunoSEQ multiplex PCR; TCRdb's copy has only in-frame clones and lacks some. The sample consists of just over 2,000,000 clones, 90% to 95% of them appearing once. The sequencing input was naive CD4+ T cells sorted from blood. Subset specified: CD45RA+ positively selected. The receptors stem from a man aged 18 to 30 in good health.

The chain carries TRBV28 and TRBJ1-3; D is unclear. The CDR3 length is 14 residues. The V gene lost 0 bases and the J gene lost 1 base, with 4 bases spanning the gap. Per germline, CDR1 MDHEN and CDR2 SYDVKM. CDR3 sequence: CASSLWGSGNTIYF. The CDR3, as DNA: TGTGCCAGCAGTTTATGGGGGTCTGGAAACACCATATATTTT.

CDR3 bases: TGTGCCAGCGCCGCGGTAATCACCGGGGAGCTGTTTTTT. This gives the protein CASAAVITGELFF. This chain connects TRBV6-1 to TRBJ2-2, with D hard to call. Looked up from germline, CDR1 is MNHNS and CDR2 is SASEGT. Between the trimmed V and J ends, which lost 8 bases and 4 bases, there was a span of 11 bases. CDR3 length: 13 residues.

The chain employs TRBV28 and TRBJ1-3; the match to TRBD1 covers 8 bases. Germline loops: CDR1 MDHEN, CDR2 SYDVKM. V was pared by 8 bases and J by 8 bases, with 8 bases of the junction left unmatched. The CDR3 runs 13 residues. As DNA, the CDR3 is TGTGCCAGCGGGACAGGACCGGTACACACCATATATTTT. Amino acid sequence: CASGTGPVHTIYF.

This clone appeared once. The V gene is TRBV30, the J gene TRBJ1-2; D ambiguous. The ends were cut back, 2 bases at V and 4 bases at J, with 17 bases in the middle. The CDR3 spans 15 residues. Germline V gene sequence: CDR1 GTSNPN, CDR2 SVGIG (reference sequence). The CDR3 DNA sequence: TGTGCCTGGAGTCCCTTCCGCCCGGCTTCCTATGGCTACACCTTC. Translating it yields CAWSPFRPASYGYTF.

Worth noting for this clone: This may stem from a read error, because a much larger clone lies one nucleotide away. The gene calls are TRBV6-6 and TRBJ2-6, with D uncertain. The CDR3 is 13 amino acids. Germline V gene lookup returns CDR1 MNHNY and CDR2 SVGAGI (reference sequence). CDR3 region: CASSDSGANVLTF. CDR3 nucleotide sequence: TGTGCCAGCAGTGACTCTGGGGCCAACGTCCTGACTTTC.

The chain couples TRBV18 to TRBJ2-3; TRBD1 might be the D (6 bases). This CDR3 is built from 15 residues. V lost 2 bases and J 2 bases, leaving 11 bases between the germline ends. Germline CDR1 reads KGHSH; CDR2 reads LQKENI. In nucleotides, the CDR3 is TGTGCCAGCTCACCATTTTCAGGGGTCACAGATACGCAGTATTTT. Its protein is CASSPFSGVTDTQYF.

This clone came up a few times. This chain connects TRBV15 to TRBJ1-1; the match to TRBD1 covers 10 bases. This CDR3 is built from 15 residues. J gave up 10 bases and V 5 bases, and 13 bases lay outside the gene matches. The germline V gene encodes CDR1 LNHNV and CDR2 YYDKDF (reference sequence). CDR3 loop: CATSPARTGGTVAFF. CDR3 coding DNA: TGTGCCACCAGCCCCGCCAGGACAGGGGGAACGGTAGCTTTCTTT.

The chain joins TRBV6-5 to TRBJ2-7; TRBD1 or TRBD2 may be the D gene (6 bases each). The CDR3 length is 15 residues. Germline CDR1 MNHEY, CDR2 SVGAGI. Trimming removed 5 bases from V and 5 bases from J, with 19 bases in between. CDR3 in DNA: TGTGCCAGCAGTCCCACCGGGGGCCAAGTCCACGAGCAGTACTTC. This translates into CASSPTGGQVHEQYF.

V is TRBV5-1 and J is TRBJ2-1, with D perhaps given as TRBD1 or TRBD2 (5 bases each). Trimming pared 0 bases from V and 5 bases from J, leaving 9 bases between. From germline, CDR1 is SGHRS and CDR2 YFSETQ. CDR3 length: 14 residues. CDR3 in DNA: TGCGCCAGCAGCTTGGAGGGACCCCACAATGAGCAGTTCTTC. It specifies CASSLEGPHNEQFF.

The chain couples TRBV11-2 to TRBJ1-4; possibly TRBD1 for D (5 bases). Germline CDR1 reads SGHAT; CDR2 reads FQNNGV. The ends were cut back, 1 base at V and 8 bases at J, with 11 bases in the middle. The CDR3 sequence is 14 residues long. The CDR3 nucleotides are TGTGCCAGCAGCTTAGGAGGGGTTCAGGAAAAACTGTTTTTT. Protein sequence: CASSLGGVQEKLFF. Variable domain in full (rest from reference TRBV11-2 and TRBJ1-4): EAGVAQSPRYKIIEKRQSVAFWCNPISGHATLYWYQQILGQGPKLLIQFQNNGVVDDSQLPKDRFSAERLKGVDSTLKIQPAKLEDSAVYLCASSLGGVQEKLFFGSGTQLSVL.

The chain combines TRBV10-3 with TRBJ2-3; TRBD2 is a possible D gene (6 bases). Germline V lookup: CDR1 ENHRY, CDR2 SYGVKD. The CDR3 length is 15 residues. V was trimmed by 3 bases and J by 0 bases, leaving 10 bases between them. CDR3 nucleotides: TGTGCCATCAGTGATGGGCGGGGAAGCACAGATACGCAGTATTTT. Translated: CAISDGRGSTDTQYF.

The CDR3 DNA follows: TGTGCCAGCTCCAGGGGTTTTCAGAATGAAAAACTGTTTTTT. It yields the protein CASSRGFQNEKLFF. V usage is TRBV28 and J usage is TRBJ1-4; the D gene is possibly TRBD1 (6 bases). The CDR3 length is 14 residues. The germline V gene has CDR1 MDHEN and CDR2 SYDVKM. Deletions cut 8 bases from V and 5 bases from J, with 15 bases between.

This sequence joins TRBV7-2 and TRBJ2-2, with no clear D. Germline CDR1 and CDR2: SGHTA and FQGNSA. Trimming cost V 1 base and J 7 bases, with 16 bases left between them. The CDR3 has 16 amino acids. The CDR3 bases are TGTGCCAGCAGCTTAGTTGTAGGAAACGTCGACGGGGAGCTGTTTTTT. Translating it yields CASSLVVGNVDGELFF.